This T cell receptor beta chain was recovered during a study of T cell repertoires in cytomegalovirus infection. Study-wide results and limits: The ex vivo response showed dominance by HLA-C-restricted CMV-specific TCR beta clonotypes.

Germline-derived CDR1 and CDR2 are MDHEN and SYDVKM. The CDR3 covers 15 residues. The ends were cut back, 7 bases at V and 7 bases at J, with 20 bases in the middle. There are a few counts of this clonotype. Its antigen is not known. TCRdb itself ran the reads through MiXCR, one entry per CDR3 protein. The profile covers tens of thousands of distinct CDR3 sequences, with about 4.2% appearing a single time and roughly 22% taken by the ten largest. The V and J genes are TRBV28 and TRBJ1-5, with a tentative D call TRBD1 (6 bases). The sequence was obtained from a human donor in good health (CMV status not recorded). Some clones in this sample may be carry-over from other donors' samples. Sequenced input: PBMCs. This chain's CDR3 is CASTPAGHQMQPQHF. The DNA for the CDR3 is TGTGCCAGCACCCCGGCGGGACACCAGATGCAGCCCCAGCATTTT.